This T cell receptor (beta chain) came from a study of T cells after posttransplantation cyclophosphamide. Assay used: immunoSEQ multiplex PCR; TCRdb lists only in-frame clones, some missing. Singletons are absent from the sample, which has tens of thousands of clones. This clone was counted ten times or more. Its ends do not fully match the called genes, so a read error is possible. The clonotype was recovered from a man aged 50-59 years in good health, CMV-negative, and a related stem cell transplant donor. Input material: PBMCs.

The CDR3 protein is CASSLSPGTGTSNEQFF. CDR3 sequence (DNA): TGTGCCAGCAGCTTATCCCCCGGGACAGGGACTTCCAATGAGCAGTTCTTC. This sequence joins TRBV27 and TRBJ2-1; 9 nucleotides agree with TRBD1. CDR1 MNHEY and CDR2 SMNVEV come from the germline V gene (reference sequence). The CDR3 has 17 amino acids.